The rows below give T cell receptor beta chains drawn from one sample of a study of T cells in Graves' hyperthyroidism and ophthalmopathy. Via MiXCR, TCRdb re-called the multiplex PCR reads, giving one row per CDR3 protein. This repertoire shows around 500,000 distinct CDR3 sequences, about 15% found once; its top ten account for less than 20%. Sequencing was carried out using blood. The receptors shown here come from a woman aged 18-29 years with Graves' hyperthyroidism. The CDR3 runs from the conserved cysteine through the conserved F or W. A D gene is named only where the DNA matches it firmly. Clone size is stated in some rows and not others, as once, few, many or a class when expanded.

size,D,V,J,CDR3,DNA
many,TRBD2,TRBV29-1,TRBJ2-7,CSVVSSGEPYEQYF,TGCAGCGTTGTATCTAGCGGGGAACCCTACGAGCAGTACTTC
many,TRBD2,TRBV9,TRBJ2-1,CASSGHIAGGYNEQFF,TGTGCCAGCAGCGGCCATATAGCGGGAGGTTACAATGAGCAGTTCTTC
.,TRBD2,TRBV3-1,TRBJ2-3,CASSSLAGESTDTQYF,TGTGCCAGCAGCTCGCTAGCGGGAGAGAGCACAGATACGCAGTATTTT
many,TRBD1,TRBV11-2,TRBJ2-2,CASSLRTGDTGELFF,TGTGCCAGCAGCCTGCGGACAGGGGACACCGGGGAGCTGTTTTTT
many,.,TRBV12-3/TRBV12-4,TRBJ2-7,CASSFQGPTYEQYF,TGTGCCAGCAGTTTCCAGGGGCCAACCTACGAGCAGTACTTC
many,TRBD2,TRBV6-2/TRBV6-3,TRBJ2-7,CASSYAGTSISWEQYF,TGTGCCAGCAGCTACGCTGGGACTAGCATATCGTGGGAGCAGTACTTC
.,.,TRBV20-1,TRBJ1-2,CSAREGIYGYTF,TGCAGTGCTAGAGAAGGCATCTATGGCTACACCTTC
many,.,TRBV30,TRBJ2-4,CAWSWSQAKNIQYF,TGTGCCTGGAGTTGGAGCCAGGCCAAAAACATTCAGTACTTC
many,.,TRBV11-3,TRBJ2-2,CASSPRRDTGELFF,TGTGCCAGCAGCCCTCGGCGGGACACCGGGGAGCTGTTTTTT
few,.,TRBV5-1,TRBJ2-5,CASSLGTAAQETQYF,TGCGCCAGCAGCTTGGGGACGGCTGCTCAAGAGACCCAGTACTTC
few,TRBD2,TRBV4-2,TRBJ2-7,CASSQGSPPDLAGVYYEQYF,TGTGCCAGCAGCCAAGGTTCGCCCCCCGATCTAGCGGGAGTTTATTACGAGCAGTACTTC
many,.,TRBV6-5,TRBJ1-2,CASSPQPEQGIYGYTF,TGTGCCAGCAGTCCCCAGCCCGAACAGGGTATCTATGGCTACACCTTC
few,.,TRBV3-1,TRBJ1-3,CASSQEVDTIYF,TGTGCCAGCAGCCAAGAGGTAGACACCATATATTTT